A selection of T cell receptor beta chains follows, all from one sample in a study of T-cell reconstitution after alpha-beta-depleted transplantation in children. TCRdb redid the calling of the PCR reads with MiXCR, one entry per CDR3 protein. This sample yields 600,000 to 700,000 distinct CDR3 sequences, of which 16% are seen a single time; 0.8% to 1.1% belongs to the top ten. The material was PBMCs from the stem cell graft donor, obtained from the stem cell graft. These TCRs come from a human donor who donated a stem cell graft to a child with acute myeloid leukemia. The CDR3 runs from the conserved cysteine through the conserved F or W. Expanded clones get a size class; other rows say once, few or many, or leave the size out.

cdr3_length: 14
v_call: TRBV9
clone_size: many
j_call: TRBJ2-1
cdr3_aa: CASSVTSGHNEQFF

cdr3_length: 15
v_call: TRBV7-2
clone_size: few
j_call: TRBJ2-5
cdr3_aa: CASSTEGLAEETQYF

cdr3_length: 14
v_call: TRBV12-3/TRBV12-4
clone_size: few
j_call: TRBJ1-3
cdr3_aa: CASIRETFGNTIYF

cdr3_length: 13
v_call: TRBV3-1
clone_size: few
j_call: TRBJ1-2
cdr3_aa: CASSQDINYGYTF

cdr3_length: 18
v_call: TRBV11-2
clone_size: many
j_call: TRBJ2-5
cdr3_aa: CASSLGWTLAGIQETQYF

cdr3_length: 15
v_call: TRBV11-1
clone_size: few
j_call: TRBJ2-5
cdr3_aa: CASSLEGTFQETQYF

cdr3_length: 14
v_call: TRBV7-8
clone_size: many
j_call: TRBJ2-7
cdr3_aa: CASSDQGVAYEQYF

cdr3_length: 18
v_call: TRBV11-1
clone_size: NA
j_call: TRBJ2-5
cdr3_aa: CASSLAYRVREGQETQYF

cdr3_length: 14
v_call: TRBV20-1
clone_size: NA
j_call: TRBJ1-1
cdr3_aa: CSARDAQGHTEAFF

cdr3_length: 15
v_call: TRBV25-1
clone_size: few
j_call: TRBJ2-5
cdr3_aa: CASSGARERRETQYF

cdr3_length: 14
v_call: TRBV5-1
clone_size: NA
j_call: TRBJ1-2
cdr3_aa: CASSLFADNYGYTF

cdr3_length: 14
v_call: TRBV20-1
clone_size: many
j_call: TRBJ2-6
cdr3_aa: CSALDDSGANVLTF

cdr3_length: 12
v_call: TRBV5-6
clone_size: many
j_call: TRBJ2-7
cdr3_aa: CASSLVNYEQYF

cdr3_length: 16
v_call: TRBV5-6
clone_size: many
j_call: TRBJ1-1
cdr3_aa: CASSLALTGTYTEAFF

cdr3_length: 15
v_call: TRBV7-6
clone_size: many
j_call: TRBJ1-2
cdr3_aa: CASSWSGTGAFGYTF

cdr3_length: 13
v_call: TRBV6-5
clone_size: many
j_call: TRBJ1-2
cdr3_aa: CASSYSGRYGYTF

cdr3_length: 14
v_call: TRBV6-4
clone_size: NA
j_call: TRBJ2-1
cdr3_aa: CASSESPSYNEQFF

cdr3_length: 14
v_call: TRBV5-1
clone_size: many
j_call: TRBJ2-1
cdr3_aa: CASSLRQGWNEQFF

cdr3_length: 11
v_call: TRBV12-3/TRBV12-4
clone_size: many
j_call: TRBJ2-2
cdr3_aa: CASSLYGELFF

cdr3_length: 14
v_call: TRBV6-2/TRBV6-3
clone_size: NA
j_call: TRBJ2-1
cdr3_aa: CASRWLVPSDEQFF

cdr3_length: 14
v_call: TRBV7-2
clone_size: few
j_call: TRBJ2-5
cdr3_aa: CASSSNGLKETQYF

cdr3_length: 15
v_call: TRBV4-3
clone_size: many
j_call: TRBJ2-1
cdr3_aa: CASSQGISQINEQFF

cdr3_length: 14
v_call: TRBV7-3
clone_size: few
j_call: TRBJ1-1
cdr3_aa: CASSSTNGDTEAFF

cdr3_length: 14
v_call: TRBV20-1
clone_size: NA
j_call: TRBJ2-5
cdr3_aa: CSAKGAGGPETQYF

cdr3_length: 15
v_call: TRBV5-1
clone_size: many
j_call: TRBJ1-2
cdr3_aa: CASSVGDRVNHGYTF

cdr3_length: 13
v_call: TRBV14
clone_size: NA
j_call: TRBJ2-7
cdr3_aa: CASSLGFGYEQYF

cdr3_length: 13
v_call: TRBV12-3/TRBV12-4
clone_size: many
j_call: TRBJ2-3
cdr3_aa: CASSPPREVRQYF

cdr3_length: 15
v_call: TRBV12-3/TRBV12-4
clone_size: few
j_call: TRBJ2-3
cdr3_aa: CASSLRSGGKDTQYF

cdr3_length: 14
v_call: TRBV9
clone_size: many
j_call: TRBJ1-1
cdr3_aa: CASSVVSGNTEAFF

cdr3_length: 15
v_call: TRBV12-5
clone_size: NA
j_call: TRBJ1-1
cdr3_aa: CASGLVGQGNTEAFF

cdr3_length: 14
v_call: TRBV29-1
clone_size: many
j_call: TRBJ1-1
cdr3_aa: CSVAWGQAGTEAFF